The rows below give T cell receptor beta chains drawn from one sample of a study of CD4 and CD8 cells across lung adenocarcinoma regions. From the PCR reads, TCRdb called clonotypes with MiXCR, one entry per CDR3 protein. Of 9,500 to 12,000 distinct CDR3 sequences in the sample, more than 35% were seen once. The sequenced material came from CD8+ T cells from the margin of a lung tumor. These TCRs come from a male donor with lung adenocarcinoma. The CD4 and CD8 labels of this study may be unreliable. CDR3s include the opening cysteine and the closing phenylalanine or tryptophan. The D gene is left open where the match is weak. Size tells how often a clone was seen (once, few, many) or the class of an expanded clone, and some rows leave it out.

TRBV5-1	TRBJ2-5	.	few	TGCGCCAGCAGCTTGGGAATTCAAGAGACCCAGTACTTC	CASSLGIQETQYF
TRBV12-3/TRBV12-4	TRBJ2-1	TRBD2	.	TGTGCCTCGGATGCGGGGGGGTGGCACAATGAGCAGTTCTTC	CASDAGGWHNEQFF
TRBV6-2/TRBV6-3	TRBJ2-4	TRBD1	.	TGTGCCAGCAGATCGGGACAGGGCGGCAAAAACATTCAGTACTTC	CASRSGQGGKNIQYF
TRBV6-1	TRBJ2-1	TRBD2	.	TGTGCCAGCAGTCCCCGGGGTAGCGGGGGGGCCTACAATGAGCAGTTCTTC	CASSPRGSGGAYNEQFF
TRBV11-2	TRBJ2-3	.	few	TGTGCCAGCAGCTTATTGGGAGATACGCAGTATTTT	CASSLLGDTQYF
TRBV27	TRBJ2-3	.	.	TGTGCGGGCTCAGCGGTCGTTAGCACAGATACCCAGTACTTT	CAGSAVVSTDTQYF
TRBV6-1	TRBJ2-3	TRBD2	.	TGTGCCAGCGGTGACGGGGGGGGGCGTGGCACAGATACGCAGTATTTT	CASGDGGGRGTDTQYF
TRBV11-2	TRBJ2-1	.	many	TGTGCCAGCAGCGTCGTCATGTCCTACAATGAGCAGTTCTTC	CASSVVMSYNEQFF
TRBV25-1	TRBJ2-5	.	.	TGCGCCGGCAGTGAATCCCCTAGAGAGACCCAGTACTTC	CAGSESPRETQYF
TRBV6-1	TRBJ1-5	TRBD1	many	TGTGCCAGCAGCTGGACAGGGATCAATCAGCCCCAGCATTTT	CASSWTGINQPQHF
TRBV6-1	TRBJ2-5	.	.	TGTGCCAGCCCTCTAGTGGGCGGTGACCAAGAGACGCAGTACTTC	CASPLVGGDQETQYF
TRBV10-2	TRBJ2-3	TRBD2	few	TGCGCCAGCAGAGATCTAGCGGGGAGCACAGATACGCAGTATTTT	CASRDLAGSTDTQYF
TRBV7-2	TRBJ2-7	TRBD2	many	TGTGCCAGCAGAGTAGCGGGAGTCCCCTCCTACGAGCAGTACTTC	CASRVAGVPSYEQYF
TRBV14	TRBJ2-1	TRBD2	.	TGTGCCAGCAGCTTAACAAGGGGACTTAGCGGGAGAAATGAGCAGTTCTTC	CASSLTRGLSGRNEQFF
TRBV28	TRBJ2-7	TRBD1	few	TGTGCCAGCAGTAAACCCGGGACAGGGGGCGGGGGGCAGTACTTC	CASSKPGTGGGGQYF